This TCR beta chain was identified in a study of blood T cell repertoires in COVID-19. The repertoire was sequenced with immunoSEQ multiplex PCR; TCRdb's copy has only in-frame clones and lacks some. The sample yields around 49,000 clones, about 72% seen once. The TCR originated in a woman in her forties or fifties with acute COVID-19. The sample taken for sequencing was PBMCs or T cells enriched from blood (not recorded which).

The CDR3 sequence: CASSRQGQGHGYTF. DNA of the CDR3: TGTGCCAGCAGCCGACAGGGACAGGGGCATGGCTACACCTTC. This chain joins TRBV7-9 and TRBJ1-2, with 10 positions matching TRBD1. This CDR3 contains 14 residues. Germline V gives CDR1 SEHNR, CDR2 FQNEAQ (reference sequence). The V and J ends lost 5 bases and 6 bases, in that order; junction bases with no gene match: 6.